A single T cell receptor (beta chain) is shown here with its context. Its antigen is not identified. The sample originates from a study of siplizumab effects on memory and regulatory T cells. The study's findings and limits: A mean of about 62% of mappable alloreactive CD4+ clones were Treg-derived with siplizumab, compared with more than 25% in controls.

Germline CDR1 reads PRHDT; CDR2 reads FYEKMQ (reference sequence). V was clipped by 5 bases and J by 8 bases; unmatched bases: 6. The CDR3 contains 15 residues. Each sample yielded about 9.9 x 10^4 assayed TCR templates. The assay was immunoSEQ multiplex PCR, and TCRdb's table has in-frame clones only and misses some. Of some 100,000 clones in the sample, just under 95% were seen once. Specimen: non-Treg CD4+ T cells sorted from blood. This TCR was recovered from a human donor in good health. V gene TRBV13 combines with J gene TRBJ1-6; 10 bases are a match to TRBD1. CDR3 nucleotides: TGTGCCAGCAGCCTCACCGGGACAGGGGATTCACCCCTCCACTTT. Residues: CASSLTGTGDSPLHF.